The entry below describes one T cell receptor (beta chain). The data were taken from a study of blood T cell repertoires in COVID-19. Across the study: Acute-phase and convalescent COVID-19 samples originated in the United States, Italy and Spain. T cells, B-cell-depleted T cells, or PBMCs provided the cDNA or gDNA that served as material.

The authors' processing: Estimated nucleated cell counts came from reference gene primer amplification. Repertoires were generated with immunoSEQ multiplex PCR, while TCRdb's copy carries only in-frame clones and drops some. V and J calls and clone size are copied from that table; D and trimming were computed from the DNA. This sample carries 50,000 or so clones, 80% to 90% of them seen once, and the ten largest clones take 12% to 15%. J was trimmed by 7 bases and V by 4 bases; bases with no gene match: 6. Germline values: CDR1 LNHDA, CDR2 SQIVND (reference sequence). This CDR3 is 14 amino acids long.

Sample: peripheral blood. The chain recombines TRBV19 with TRBJ2-4, with TRBD2 matching 8 bases. This TCR was recovered from a man aged 65-85 years with acute or convalescent COVID-19. CDR3 sequence (DNA): TGTGCCAGTAGTACACGGACTAGCTTGAACATTCAGTACTTC. It yields the protein CASSTRTSLNIQYF. Variable domain in full (rest from reference TRBV19 and TRBJ2-4): DGGITQSPKYLFRKEGQNVTLSCEQNLNHDAMYWYRQDPGQGLRLIYYSQIVNDFQKGDIAEGYSVSREKKESFPLTVTSAQKNPTAFYLCASSTRTSLNIQYFGAGTRLSVL.